A selection of T cell receptor beta chains follows, all from one sample in a study of CD8 T cells in Susac syndrome. TCRdb called the immunoSEQ multiplex PCR reads again in MiXCR, with one record for every CDR3 protein. The sample yields 130,000 or so distinct CDR3 sequences, roughly 94% seen once. Sample: CD4+ T cells from PBMCs. These receptors all come from a human donor in good health. Both conserved end residues are part of each CDR3. D genes are given only for firm matches. Expanded clones get a size class; other rows say once, few or many, or leave the size out.

TRBV5-1	NA	NA	TRBJ1-4	CASSLVPQNEKLFF	TGCGCCAGCAGCTTGGTCCCCCAGAATGAAAAACTGTTTTTT
TRBV2	TRBD2	once	TRBJ2-3	CASRGTSGTTDTQYF	TGTGCCAGCAGGGGGACTAGCGGGACCACAGATACGCAGTATTTT
TRBV6-1	NA	few	TRBJ2-7	CASSPRVAASYEQYF	TGTGCCAGCAGTCCCAGGGTAGCGGCCTCCTACGAGCAGTACTTC
TRBV27	TRBD2	NA	TRBJ2-7	CASSLLAEPQEYF	TGTGCCAGCAGTTTACTAGCGGAGCCCCAAGAGTACTTC
TRBV11-2	NA	NA	TRBJ2-1	CASSSGYMWNEQFF	TGTGCCAGCAGTTCTGGGTACATGTGGAATGAGCAGTTCTTC
TRBV19	NA	NA	TRBJ2-5	CASSGSRDETQYF	TGTGCCAGTAGTGGTTCGCGGGATGAGACCCAGTACTTC
TRBV5-1	TRBD2	NA	TRBJ2-1	CASKVGVLAGGNSPFF	TGCGCCAGCAAGGTTGGGGTGCTAGCGGGAGGTAATTCCCCGTTCTTC
TRBV19	NA	NA	TRBJ1-2	CASSILGGPNYGYTF	TGTGCCAGTAGTATCCTTGGGGGCCCCAACTATGGCTACACCTTC
TRBV20-1	TRBD1	NA	TRBJ1-5	CSAVRTGRVQNQPQHF	TGCAGTGCAGTGAGGACAGGGAGAGTGCAGAATCAGCCCCAGCATTTT
TRBV19	NA	NA	TRBJ1-1	CASSMAALGTFF	TGTGCCAGTAGTATGGCAGCCTTGGGAACTTTCTTT
TRBV18	NA	few	TRBJ1-5	CASSQGRNQPQHF	TGTGCCAGCTCACAGGGGAGGAATCAGCCCCAGCATTTT
TRBV7-6	NA	once	TRBJ2-3	CASSFARPGSLIDTQYF	TGTGCCAGCAGCTTCGCCAGACCCGGGAGTCTGATAGATACGCAGTATTTT
TRBV19	TRBD2	NA	TRBJ2-1	CASSSSGRGEQFF	TGTGCCAGTAGTTCTAGCGGGAGGGGTGAGCAGTTCTTC
TRBV5-8	NA	NA	TRBJ2-5	CASSLARETQYF	TGTGCCAGCAGCTTGGCGCGGGAGACCCAGTACTTC
TRBV5-1	NA	once	TRBJ1-2	CASSRLEGKGYGYTF	TGCGCCAGCAGCCGACTGGAAGGGAAAGGCTATGGCTACACCTTC
TRBV2	NA	NA	TRBJ2-1	CASSEGFYNEQFF	TGTGCCAGCAGTGAAGGTTTCTACAATGAGCAGTTCTTC
TRBV5-1	NA	NA	TRBJ1-6	CASSLEQGTGSPLHF	TGCGCCAGCAGCTTGGAGCAGGGGACGGGTTCACCCCTCCACTTT
TRBV3-1	NA	NA	TRBJ2-2	CASSPQGSNTGELFF	TGTGCCAGCAGCCCACAGGGATCCAACACCGGGGAGCTGTTTTTT
TRBV9	TRBD2	once	TRBJ2-1	CASSRGDVGNNEQFF	TGTGCCAGCAGCCGGGGGGATGTGGGAAACAATGAGCAGTTCTTC
TRBV7-9	NA	NA	TRBJ2-7	CASSLNSQKGGEQYF	TGTGCCAGCAGCCTCAATTCGCAGAAGGGGGGCGAGCAGTACTTC
TRBV30	NA	NA	TRBJ1-2	CAWSEQALGYGYTF	TGTGCCTGGAGCGAACAAGCCTTGGGCTATGGCTACACCTTC
TRBV7-2	TRBD2	NA	TRBJ2-7	CASTTTSGRFGEQYF	TGTGCCAGCACCACAACTAGCGGGAGGTTCGGCGAGCAGTACTTC
TRBV20-1	NA	NA	TRBJ2-5	CSARVKTRFTQYF	TGCAGTGCTAGAGTTAAGACTAGATTCACCCAGTACTTC
TRBV4-2	NA	NA	TRBJ2-3	CVSSPGLRSTDTQYF	TGTGTCAGCAGCCCTGGACTCCGTAGCACAGATACGCAGTATTTT
TRBV30	NA	NA	TRBJ1-3	CAWTASGNTIYF	TGTGCCTGGACAGCTTCTGGAAACACCATATATTTT
TRBV5-1	NA	NA	TRBJ2-7	CASSPERSYEQYF	TGCGCCAGCAGCCCCGAGAGGTCCTACGAGCAGTACTTC
TRBV5-6	TRBD1	NA	TRBJ2-7	CASSALMGTGSYEQYF	TGTGCCAGCAGCGCCCTGATGGGGACAGGGAGTTACGAGCAGTACTTC
TRBV7-2	NA	NA	TRBJ1-6	CASSLAQRSRGSPLHF	TGTGCCAGCAGCTTAGCCCAGAGGTCCAGAGGTTCACCCCTCCACTTT
TRBV7-3	NA	once	TRBJ1-2	CASSSIPGDGYTF	TGTGCCAGCAGCTCCATCCCAGGGGATGGCTACACCTTC
TRBV9	NA	NA	TRBJ2-1	CASSVGASSYNEQFF	TGTGCCAGCAGCGTCGGGGCTAGCTCCTACAATGAGCAGTTCTTC
TRBV20-1	NA	once	TRBJ2-1	CSAGEAGSEQFF	TGCAGTGCAGGTGAGGCAGGTAGTGAGCAGTTCTTC